The 16 T cell receptor beta chains reported below all come from one sample, sequenced in a study of vaccination effects on CD4 cells after COVID-19. Their antigens remain unidentified. Sequenced by immunoSEQ multiplex PCR; TCRdb stores in-frame clones only, minus some. There are some 22,000 clones in the sample; approximately 64% occur only once, and about 12% lies in the top ten. Sequencing was preceded by expansion of antigen-specific CD4+ T cells with viral peptide pools in the ViraFEST assay. Investigators separated out CD4+ T cells once around 9 days of culture had passed. Vaccine recipients, nucleocapsid antibody negative, had no prior SARS-CoV-2 infection. Source: CD4+ T cells from PBMCs cultured with HCoV-OC43 spike peptides, taken before COVID-19 vaccination. Described subset: HCoV-OC43 spike overlapping peptide pool stimulation. The source is a human donor who received a COVID-19 vaccine.

This sequence joins TRBV18 and TRBJ2-5; TRBD2 might be the D (6 bases). CDR3 length: 15 amino acids. CDR1 is KGHSH and CDR2 is LQKENI in the germline V gene. V lost 1 base to trimming and J lost 5 bases, with 14 bases between them. The CDR3 DNA reads TGTGCCAGCTCACCACGGACGGGAGTGGGCGAGACCCAGTACTTC. This translates into CASSPRTGVGETQYF.

The chain uses TRBV6-1 and TRBJ2-4; maybe TRBD1 (5 bases). With 4 bases removed from V and 2 bases from J, the gap between germline ends came to 15 bases. The CDR3 has 16 amino acids. Per the germline V gene, CDR1 is MNHNS and CDR2 is SASEGT. CDR3 nucleotides: TGTGCCAGCAGTGGCCGGCTGGGGCAATCCAAAAACATTCAGTACTTC. This sequence encodes CASSGRLGQSKNIQYF.

In DNA form, the CDR3 reads TGTGCCAGCAGTGGATTACTACTAGCCGGGGAGCAGTACTTC. Its translation: CASSGLLLAGEQYF. The chain couples TRBV27 to TRBJ2-7; TRBD2 might be the D (6 bases). The CDR3 loop spans 14 amino acids. With 5 bases removed from V and 7 bases from J, the gap between germline ends came to 18 bases. CDR1 is MNHEY and CDR2 is SMNVEV in the germline V gene (reference sequence).

The chain couples TRBV6-1 to TRBJ2-7, with 9 bases that match TRBD2. CDR3 length: 15 amino acids. Trimming removed 0 bases from V and 4 bases from J; junction bases left unmatched: 4. Per the germline V gene, CDR1 is MNHNS and CDR2 is SASEGT. Written as DNA, the CDR3 is TGTGCCAGCAGTGAAGCGGGTAGCGGGAGTTACGAGCAGTACTTC. This translates into CASSEAGSGSYEQYF.

V and J are TRBV5-4 and TRBJ2-5; D possibly matches TRBD1 or TRBD2 (5 bases each). Germline V gene data show CDR1 as SGHNT and CDR2 as YYREEE (reference sequence). The V end was cut by 0 bases, the J end by 4 bases, with 7 bases between. This CDR3 region has 13 residues. This chain's CDR3 is CASSLAGTETQYF. The CDR3 nucleotides read TGTGCCAGCAGCTTGGCAGGGACAGAGACCCAGTACTTC.

This clone was recorded a few times. V gene TRBV7-9 combines with J gene TRBJ1-1, with TRBD1 identical over 7 bases. V lost 3 bases to trimming and J lost 3 bases; unmatched junction nucleotides: 7. CDR3 length: 15 amino acids. Per germline, CDR1 SEHNR and CDR2 FQNEAQ (reference sequence). CDR3 region: CASSFSLTGDTEAFF. The CDR3 DNA follows: TGTGCCAGCAGCTTTAGCCTAACAGGGGACACTGAAGCTTTCTTT.

In its sample, this clone is medium-sized. The rearrangement links TRBV15 to TRBJ1-5; no definite D call. V lost 0 bases to trimming and J lost 5 bases, with 14 bases between them. The CDR3 covers 16 residues. CDR1 and CDR2 from the germline V gene are LNHNV and YYDKDF (reference sequence). The CDR3 DNA sequence: TGTGCCACCAGCAGAGATTTGGGTCGGCGGTATCAGCCCCAGCATTTT. Its protein is CATSRDLGRRYQPQHF.

The gene calls are TRBV24-1 and TRBJ1-1; D not resolved. V dropped 4 bases and J dropped 2 bases, with 7 bases sitting between them. There are 13 residues in the CDR3. The germline CDR1 and CDR2 sequences are KGHDR and SFDVKD. The CDR3 bases are TGTGCCACCAGTGACGGAGTTAACACTGAAGCTTTCTTT. Encoded protein: CATSDGVNTEAFF.

This clone was detected a few times. V is TRBV3-1 (or the pseudogene TRBV3-2) and J is TRBJ1-3; D remains ambiguous. The V end lost 0 bases, the J end lost 2 bases, and 8 bases lay between the germline ends. This CDR3 has 15 residues. The germline V gene has CDR1 LGHDT and CDR2 YNNKEL (reference sequence). CDR3 amino acids: CASSQESFAGNTIYF. DNA of the CDR3: TGTGCCAGCAGCCAAGAAAGTTTTGCTGGAAACACCATATATTTT.

This clone was recorded only once. One end of the junction does not line up with germline, which may come from a read error. This chain connects TRBV3-1 (or the pseudogene TRBV3-2) to TRBJ2-5; D is ambiguous. Germline values: CDR1 LGHDT, CDR2 YNNKEL (reference sequence). The CDR3 is made up of 12 amino acids. CDR3 sequence: CASSQETRESHF. The CDR3 DNA reads as TGTGCCAGCAGCCAAGAGACAAGAGAGTCCCACTTC.

The chain has TRBV5-4 and TRBJ2-1; 13 bases agree with TRBD2. This CDR3 is 17 amino acids long. Germline V gene data show CDR1 as SGHNT and CDR2 as YYREEE (reference sequence). J lost 8 bases, V lost 4 bases, and 12 bases had no gene match. The CDR3 is CASSRGGLAGVGDEQFF. In DNA form, the CDR3 reads TGTGCCAGCAGCCGGGGTGGACTAGCGGGAGTCGGGGATGAGCAGTTCTTC.

V is TRBV30 and J is TRBJ2-2; perhaps TRBD2 as D (6 bases). Deletions cut 4 bases from V and 5 bases from J, with 14 bases between. Germline V CDR1 and CDR2: GTSNPN, SVGIG (reference sequence). The CDR3 runs to 14 residues. CDR3: CAWNRDLGTGELFF. The CDR3, as DNA: TGTGCCTGGAACCGGGACTTAGGAACCGGGGAGCTGTTTTTT. Supplemented by reference TRBV30 and TRBJ2-2, the full variable domain reads SQTIHQWPATLVQPVGSPLSLECTVEGTSNPNLYWYRQAAGRGLQLLFYSVGIGQISSEVPQNLSASRPQDRQFILSSKKLLLSDSGFYLCAWNRDLGTGELFFGEGSRLTVL.

This clone was seen a single time. The V and J genes are TRBV11-3 and TRBJ2-1; D might be TRBD1 (6 bases). The germline V and J ends were trimmed by 3 bases and 1 base, with 13 bases remaining between them. Germline values: CDR1 SGHNT, CDR2 YENEEA. CDR3 length: 16 amino acids. CDR3 sequence reads: CASSLRTGTSYNEQFF. The CDR3 nucleotides read TGTGCCAGCAGCTTGAGGACCGGGACATCCTACAATGAGCAGTTCTTC.

By sample share, this clone is medium-sized (0.01 to 0.1%). The chain links TRBV7-9 to TRBJ1-6; 10 bases match TRBD1. Germline CDR1 SEHNR, CDR2 FQNEAQ (reference sequence). The CDR3 has 16 amino acids. V dropped 5 bases and J dropped 8; count of bases not matched to a gene: 9. The CDR3 region is CASSGRGQGSHSPLHF. The CDR3 coding sequence is TGTGCCAGCAGCGGCAGGGGACAGGGGAGCCATTCACCCCTCCACTTT.

J is TRBJ1-5 and V is TRBV6-5; D not resolved. The V and J ends lost 5 bases and 4 bases respectively, with 9 bases between them. The germline gives CDR1 MNHEY, CDR2 SVGAGI. This CDR3 region has 13 residues. CDR3 region: CASSHTLNQPQHF. DNA for the CDR3: TGTGCCAGCAGTCACACCCTAAATCAGCCCCAGCATTTT.

The gene calls are TRBV11-2 and TRBJ1-2; the match to TRBD1 covers 8 bases. Germline V lookup: CDR1 SGHAT, CDR2 FQNNGV. J gave up 4 bases and V 4 bases, and 8 bases lay outside the gene matches. The CDR3 is 15 amino acids. The chain's CDR3 is CASSSIGQGLYGYTF. CDR3 in DNA: TGTGCCAGCAGCTCCATAGGACAGGGACTCTATGGCTACACCTTC.